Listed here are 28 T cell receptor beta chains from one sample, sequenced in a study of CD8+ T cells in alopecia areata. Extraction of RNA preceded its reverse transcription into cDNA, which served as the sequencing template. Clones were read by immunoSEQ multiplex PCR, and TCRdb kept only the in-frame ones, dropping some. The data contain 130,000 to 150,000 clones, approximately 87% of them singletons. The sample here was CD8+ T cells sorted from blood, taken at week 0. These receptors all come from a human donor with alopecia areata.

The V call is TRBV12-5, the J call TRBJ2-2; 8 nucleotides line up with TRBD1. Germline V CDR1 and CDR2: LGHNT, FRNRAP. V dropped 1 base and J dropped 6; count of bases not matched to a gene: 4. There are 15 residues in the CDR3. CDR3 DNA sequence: TGTGCTAGTGGTTTGGGGGCCAGGGGGCCCGGGGAGCTGTTTTTT. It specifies CASGLGARGPGELFF.

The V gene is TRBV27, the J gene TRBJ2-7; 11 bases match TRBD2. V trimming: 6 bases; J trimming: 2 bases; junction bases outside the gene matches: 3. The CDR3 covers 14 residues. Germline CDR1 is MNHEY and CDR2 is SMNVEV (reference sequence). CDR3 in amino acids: CASRVAGGPYEQYF. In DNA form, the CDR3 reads TGTGCCAGCAGGGTAGCGGGAGGGCCCTACGAGCAGTACTTC.

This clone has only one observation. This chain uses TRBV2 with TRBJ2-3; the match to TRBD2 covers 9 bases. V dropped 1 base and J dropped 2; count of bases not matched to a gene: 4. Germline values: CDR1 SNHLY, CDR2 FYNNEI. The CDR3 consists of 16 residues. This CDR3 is CASSEVASGNTDTQYF. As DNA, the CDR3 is TGTGCCAGCAGTGAAGTGGCTAGCGGGAACACAGATACGCAGTATTTT.

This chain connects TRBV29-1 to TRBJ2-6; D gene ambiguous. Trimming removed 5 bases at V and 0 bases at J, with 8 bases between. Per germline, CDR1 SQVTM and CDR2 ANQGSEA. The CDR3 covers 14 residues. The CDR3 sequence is CSVLRTSGANVLTF. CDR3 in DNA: TGCAGCGTTCTTAGAACCTCTGGGGCCAACGTCCTGACTTTC.

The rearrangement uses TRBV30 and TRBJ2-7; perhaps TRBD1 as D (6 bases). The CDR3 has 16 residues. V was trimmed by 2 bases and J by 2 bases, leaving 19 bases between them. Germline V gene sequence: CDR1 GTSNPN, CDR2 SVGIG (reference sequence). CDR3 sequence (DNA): TGTGCCTGGAGTTCCCCCACGGACAGTGAAACCTACGAGCAGTACTTC. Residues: CAWSSPTDSETYEQYF.

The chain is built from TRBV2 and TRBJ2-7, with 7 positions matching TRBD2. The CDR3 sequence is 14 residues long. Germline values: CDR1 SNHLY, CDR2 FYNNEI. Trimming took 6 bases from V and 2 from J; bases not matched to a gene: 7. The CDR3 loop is CASSPSRETYEQYF. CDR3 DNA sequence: TGTGCCAGCAGCCCCTCGCGGGAGACCTACGAGCAGTACTTC.

The CDR3 DNA sequence: TGTGCCGACGTCGACACTGAAGCTTTCTTT. The encoded protein is CADVDTEAFF. J is TRBJ1-1 and V is TRBV2; D is undetermined. Trimming left V 11 bases short and J 3 bases short, with 7 bases between. Germline V gene lookup returns CDR1 SNHLY and CDR2 FYNNEI. The CDR3 consists of 10 residues.

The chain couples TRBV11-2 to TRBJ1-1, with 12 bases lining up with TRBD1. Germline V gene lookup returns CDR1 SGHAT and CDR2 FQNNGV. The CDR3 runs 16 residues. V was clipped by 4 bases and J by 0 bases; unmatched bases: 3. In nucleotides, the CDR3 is TGTGCCAGCAGCTCCGGGACAGGGGGCATGAACACTGAAGCTTTCTTT. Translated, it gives CASSSGTGGMNTEAFF. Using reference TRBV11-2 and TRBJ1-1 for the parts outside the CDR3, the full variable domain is EAGVAQSPRYKIIEKRQSVAFWCNPISGHATLYWYQQILGQGPKLLIQFQNNGVVDDSQLPKDRFSAERLKGVDSTLKIQPAKLEDSAVYLCASSSGTGGMNTEAFFGQGTRLTVV.

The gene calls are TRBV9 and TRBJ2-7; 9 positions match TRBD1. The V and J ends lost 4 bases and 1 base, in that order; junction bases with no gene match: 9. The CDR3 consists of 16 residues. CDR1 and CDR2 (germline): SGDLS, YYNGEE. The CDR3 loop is CASSHAVGQGSYEQYF. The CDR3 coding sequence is TGTGCCAGCAGCCACGCTGTGGGACAGGGATCCTACGAGCAGTACTTC.

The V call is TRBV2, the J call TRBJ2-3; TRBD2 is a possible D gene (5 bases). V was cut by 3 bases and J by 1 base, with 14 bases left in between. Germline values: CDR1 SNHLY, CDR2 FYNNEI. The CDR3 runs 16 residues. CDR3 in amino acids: CASSDLGGLGTDTQYF. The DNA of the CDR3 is TGTGCCAGCAGTGATCTAGGAGGCTTGGGCACAGATACGCAGTATTTT.

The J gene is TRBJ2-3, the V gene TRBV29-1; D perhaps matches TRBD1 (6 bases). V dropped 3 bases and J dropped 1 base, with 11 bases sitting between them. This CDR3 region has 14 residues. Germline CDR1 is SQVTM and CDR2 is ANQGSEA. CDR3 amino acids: CSVDYGGGTDTQYF. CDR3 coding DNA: TGCAGCGTTGACTATGGGGGCGGCACAGATACGCAGTATTTT.

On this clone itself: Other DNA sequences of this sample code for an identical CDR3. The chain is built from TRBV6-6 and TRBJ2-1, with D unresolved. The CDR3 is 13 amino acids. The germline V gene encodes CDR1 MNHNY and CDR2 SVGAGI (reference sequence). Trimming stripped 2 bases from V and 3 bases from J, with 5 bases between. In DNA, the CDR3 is TGTGCCAGCAGTTACAGTAACTACAATGAGCAGTTCTTC. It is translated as CASSYSNYNEQFF.

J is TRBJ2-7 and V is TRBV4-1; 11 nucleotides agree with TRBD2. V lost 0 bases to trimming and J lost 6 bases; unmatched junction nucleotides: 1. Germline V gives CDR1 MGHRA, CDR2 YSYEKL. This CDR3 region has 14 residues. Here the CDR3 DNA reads TGCGCCAGCAGCCAAGAAGGACTAGCGGGCGAGCAGTACTTC. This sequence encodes CASSQEGLAGEQYF.

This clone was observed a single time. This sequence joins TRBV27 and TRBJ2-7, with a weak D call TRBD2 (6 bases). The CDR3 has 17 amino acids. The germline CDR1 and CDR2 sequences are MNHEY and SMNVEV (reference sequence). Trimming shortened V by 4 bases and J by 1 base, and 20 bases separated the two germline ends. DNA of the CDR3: TGTGCCAGCAGTTCCCTCGGCCGGACGGGAGTTTCCTACGAGCAGTACTTC. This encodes CASSSLGRTGVSYEQYF.

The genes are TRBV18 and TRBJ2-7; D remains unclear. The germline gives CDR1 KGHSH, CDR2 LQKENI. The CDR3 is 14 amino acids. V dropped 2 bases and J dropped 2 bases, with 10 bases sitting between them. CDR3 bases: TGTGCCAGCTCACCAGGAGAACGGCCCTACGAGCAGTACTTC. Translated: CASSPGERPYEQYF.

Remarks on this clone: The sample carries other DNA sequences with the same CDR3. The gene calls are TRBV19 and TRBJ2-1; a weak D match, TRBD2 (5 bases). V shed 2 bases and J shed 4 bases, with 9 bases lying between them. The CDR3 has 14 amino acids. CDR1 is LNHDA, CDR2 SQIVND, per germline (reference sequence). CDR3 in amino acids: CASSILASYNEQFF. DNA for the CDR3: TGTGCCAGTAGTATACTAGCCTCGTACAATGAGCAGTTCTTC.

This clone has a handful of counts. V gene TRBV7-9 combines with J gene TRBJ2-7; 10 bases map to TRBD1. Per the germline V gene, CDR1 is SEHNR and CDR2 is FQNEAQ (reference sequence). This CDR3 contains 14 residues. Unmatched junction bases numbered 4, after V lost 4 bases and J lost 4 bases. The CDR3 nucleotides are TGTGCCAGCAGCTCGGACAGGGGGGAGTACGAGCAGTACTTC. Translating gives CASSSDRGEYEQYF. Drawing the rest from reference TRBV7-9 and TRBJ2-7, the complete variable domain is DTGVSQNPRHKITKRGQNVTFRCDPISEHNRLYWYRQTLGQGPEFLTYFQNEAQLEKSRLLSDRFSAERPKGSFSTLEIQRTEQGDSAMYLCASSSDRGEYEQYFGPGTRLTVT.

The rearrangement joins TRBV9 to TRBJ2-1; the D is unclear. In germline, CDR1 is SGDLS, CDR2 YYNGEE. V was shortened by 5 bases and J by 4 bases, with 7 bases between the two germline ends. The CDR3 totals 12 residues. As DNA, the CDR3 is TGTGCCAGCAGTTCCGGATACAATGAGCAGTTCTTC. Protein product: CASSSGYNEQFF. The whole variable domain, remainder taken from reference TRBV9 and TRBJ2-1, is DSGVTQTPKHLITATGQRVTLRCSPRSGDLSVYWYQQSLDQGLQFLIQYYNGEERAKGNILERFSAQQFPDLHSELNLSSLELGDSALYFCASSSGYNEQFFGPGTRLTVL.

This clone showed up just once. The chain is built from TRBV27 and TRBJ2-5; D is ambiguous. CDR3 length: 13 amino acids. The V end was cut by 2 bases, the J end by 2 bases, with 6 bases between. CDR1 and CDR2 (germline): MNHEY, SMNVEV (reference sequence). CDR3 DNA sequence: TGTGCCAGCAGTTTAGTCTCGCAAGAGACCCAGTACTTC. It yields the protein CASSLVSQETQYF.

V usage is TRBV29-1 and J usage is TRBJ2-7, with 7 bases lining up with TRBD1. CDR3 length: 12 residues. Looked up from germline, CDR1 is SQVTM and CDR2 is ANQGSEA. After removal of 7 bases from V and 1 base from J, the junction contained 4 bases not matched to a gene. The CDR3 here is CSALQGSYEQYF. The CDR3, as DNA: TGCAGCGCCTTACAGGGGTCCTACGAGCAGTACTTC.

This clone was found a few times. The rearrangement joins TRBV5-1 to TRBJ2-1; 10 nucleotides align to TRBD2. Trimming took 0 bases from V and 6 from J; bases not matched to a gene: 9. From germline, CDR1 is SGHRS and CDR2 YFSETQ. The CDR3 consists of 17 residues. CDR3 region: CASSLEFGRLAGNEQFF. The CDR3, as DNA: TGCGCCAGCAGCTTGGAGTTCGGGCGACTAGCGGGCAATGAGCAGTTCTTC.

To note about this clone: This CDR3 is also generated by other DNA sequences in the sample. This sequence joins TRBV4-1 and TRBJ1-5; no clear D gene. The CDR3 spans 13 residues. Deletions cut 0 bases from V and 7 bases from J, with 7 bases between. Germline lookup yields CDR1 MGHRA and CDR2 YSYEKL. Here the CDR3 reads CASSQDLGQPQHF. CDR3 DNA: TGCGCCAGCAGCCAAGATTTGGGACAGCCCCAGCATTTT.

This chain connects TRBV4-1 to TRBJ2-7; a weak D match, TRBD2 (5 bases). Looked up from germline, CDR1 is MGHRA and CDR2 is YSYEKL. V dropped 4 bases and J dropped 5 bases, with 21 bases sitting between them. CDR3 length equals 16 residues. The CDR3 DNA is TGCGCCAGCAGCCTCTCTTCGGTCGGAGGATATAACGAGCAGTACTTC. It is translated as CASSLSSVGGYNEQYF.

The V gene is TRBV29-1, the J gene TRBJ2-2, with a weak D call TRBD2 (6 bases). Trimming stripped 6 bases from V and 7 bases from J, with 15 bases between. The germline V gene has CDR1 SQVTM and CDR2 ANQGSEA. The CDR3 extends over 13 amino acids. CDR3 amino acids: CSVKGDWGGELFF. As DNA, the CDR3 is TGCAGCGTCAAAGGGGACTGGGGCGGGGAGCTGTTTTTT.

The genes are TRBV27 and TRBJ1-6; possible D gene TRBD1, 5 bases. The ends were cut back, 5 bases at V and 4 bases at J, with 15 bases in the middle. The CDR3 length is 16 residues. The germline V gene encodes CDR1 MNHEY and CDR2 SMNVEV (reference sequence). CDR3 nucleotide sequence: TGTGCCAGCAGTACCCTGACAGACCAATATAATTCACCCCTCCACTTT. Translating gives CASSTLTDQYNSPLHF.

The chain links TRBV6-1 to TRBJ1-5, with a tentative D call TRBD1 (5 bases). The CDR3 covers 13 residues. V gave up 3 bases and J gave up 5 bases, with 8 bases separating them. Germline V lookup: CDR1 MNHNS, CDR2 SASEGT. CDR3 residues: CASSEDIYQPQHF. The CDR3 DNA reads TGTGCCAGCAGTGAGGACATTTATCAGCCCCAGCATTTT.

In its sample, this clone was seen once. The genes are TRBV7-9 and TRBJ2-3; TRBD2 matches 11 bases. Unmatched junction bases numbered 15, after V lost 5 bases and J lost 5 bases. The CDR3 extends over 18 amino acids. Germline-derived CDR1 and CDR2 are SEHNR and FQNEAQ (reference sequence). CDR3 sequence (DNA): TGTGCCAGCAGCCGACACTGGACTAGCGGGCACCGGGGAGATACGCAGTATTTT. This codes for CASSRHWTSGHRGDTQYF.

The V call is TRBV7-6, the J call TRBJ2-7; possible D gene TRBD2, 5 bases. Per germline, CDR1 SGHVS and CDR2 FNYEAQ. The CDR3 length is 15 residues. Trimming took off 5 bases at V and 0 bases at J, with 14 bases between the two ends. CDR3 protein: CASSPRRDHSYEQYF. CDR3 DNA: TGTGCCAGCAGCCCCCGACGGGATCACTCCTACGAGCAGTACTTC.